This T cell receptor (beta chain) was observed in a study of beta chain features in type 1 diabetes. Study-wide points: TCRB CDR3s were moderately but significantly shorter in Type 1 diabetes patients in all four CD4+ subsets.

The CDR3 sequence is 14 residues long. Germline CDR1 is SGHTA and CDR2 is FQGNSA. V was pared by 0 bases and J by 2 bases, with 6 bases between. Notes on this clone: No antigen is known for it. The sample has other DNA sequences that encode this CDR3 too.

The entirety of the isolated RNA underwent reverse transcription, so expressed TCRB transcripts were sequenced. Sequencing was performed with immunoSEQ multiplex PCR; in TCRdb, only in-frame clones are kept and a portion is missing. This sample carries some 330,000 clones, about 12% of them seen once, and the ten largest clones take about 0.01%. The sequenced material came from naive CD4+ T cells from blood. The clonotype comes from a woman under 30 with type 1 diabetes. The rearrangement uses TRBV7-2 and TRBJ2-3; D gene unclear. This chain's CDR3 is CASSLATATDTQYF. CDR3 nucleotides: TGTGCCAGCAGCTTAGCCACAGCCACAGATACGCAGTATTTT.